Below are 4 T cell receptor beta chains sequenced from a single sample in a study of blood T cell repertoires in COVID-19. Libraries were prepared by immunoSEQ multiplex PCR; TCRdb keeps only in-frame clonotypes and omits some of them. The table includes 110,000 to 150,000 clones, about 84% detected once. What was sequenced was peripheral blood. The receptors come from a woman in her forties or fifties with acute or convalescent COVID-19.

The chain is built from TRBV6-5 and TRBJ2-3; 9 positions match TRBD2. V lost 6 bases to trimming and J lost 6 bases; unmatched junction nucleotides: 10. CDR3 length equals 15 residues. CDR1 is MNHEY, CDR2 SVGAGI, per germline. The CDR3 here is CASRTSGLAGDTQYF. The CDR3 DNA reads TGTGCCAGCAGGACCTCGGGACTAGCAGGCGATACGCAGTATTTT.

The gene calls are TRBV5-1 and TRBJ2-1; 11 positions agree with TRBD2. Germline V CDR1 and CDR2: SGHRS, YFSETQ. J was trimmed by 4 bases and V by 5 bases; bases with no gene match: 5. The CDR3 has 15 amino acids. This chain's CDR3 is CASRVGTSGYNEQFF. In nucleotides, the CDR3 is TGCGCCAGCAGGGTGGGGACTAGCGGATACAATGAGCAGTTCTTC.

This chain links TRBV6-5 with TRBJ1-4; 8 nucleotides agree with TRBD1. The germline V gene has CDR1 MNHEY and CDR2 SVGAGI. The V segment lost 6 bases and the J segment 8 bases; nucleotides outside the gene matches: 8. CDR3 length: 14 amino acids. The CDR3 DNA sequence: TGTGCCAGCAGCGTCACAGGGGGGAACGAAAAACTGTTTTTT. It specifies CASSVTGGNEKLFF.

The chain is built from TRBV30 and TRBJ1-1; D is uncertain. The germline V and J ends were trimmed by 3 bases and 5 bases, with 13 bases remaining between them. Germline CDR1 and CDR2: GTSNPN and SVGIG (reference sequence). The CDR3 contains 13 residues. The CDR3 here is CAWSPRLRTEAFF. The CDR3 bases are TGTGCCTGGAGCCCTAGGCTAAGGACTGAAGCTTTCTTT.